This passage covers 28 T cell receptor beta chains from one sample sequenced in a study of cytomegalovirus exposure and HLA in healthy donors. Primers for the PCR totalled 60 Vbeta and 13 Jbeta. Profiling relied on immunoSEQ multiplex PCR, and the TCRdb table lists in-frame clones only, not all of them. Of 140,000 to 150,000 clones listed, around four fifths are singletons. The material sequenced was PBMCs. The origin of the receptors is a boy between 2 and 15 years old in good health and CMV-seronegative.

The J gene is TRBJ2-7, the V gene TRBV15; 8 bases are a match to TRBD1. The CDR3 spans 18 residues. Per germline, CDR1 LNHNV and CDR2 YYDKDF (reference sequence). Trimming removed 0 bases from V and 2 bases from J; junction bases left unmatched: 12. CDR3 in amino acids: CATSRDFPGTGRAYEQYF. CDR3 DNA sequence: TGTGCCACCAGCAGAGATTTTCCCGGGACAGGAAGAGCCTACGAGCAGTACTTC.

The CDR3 DNA reads as TGTGCAAGCCGGCCTCGAGAGGCAGATACGCAGTATTTT. Its translation is CASRPREADTQYF. The chain employs TRBV10-3 and TRBJ2-3; no clear D. This CDR3 contains 13 residues. Germline V lookup: CDR1 ENHRY, CDR2 SYGVKD.

This chain joins TRBV5-1 and TRBJ2-7; 11 nucleotides line up with TRBD2. V shed 4 bases and J 0 bases; nucleotides not matched to a gene: 6. The CDR3 totals 16 residues. In germline, CDR1 is SGHRS, CDR2 YFSETQ. The CDR3 DNA reads as TGCGCCAGCAGCCCCGGACTAGCGGGTACCTCCTACGAGCAGTACTTC. As protein: CASSPGLAGTSYEQYF.

The V gene is TRBV5-1, the J gene TRBJ2-2; 8 bases line up with TRBD1. Germline CDR1 is SGHRS and CDR2 is YFSETQ. Germline trimming cut 1 base from V and 4 bases from J; bases unmatched to any gene: 3. This CDR3 contains 15 residues. This CDR3 is CASSLFTGGTGELFF. Written as DNA, the CDR3 is TGCGCCAGCAGCTTGTTCACAGGGGGCACCGGGGAGCTGTTTTTT.

The chain couples TRBV7-2 to TRBJ2-3, with 8 bases fitting TRBD2. The CDR3 extends over 16 amino acids. Looked up from germline, CDR1 is SGHTA and CDR2 is FQGNSA. With V trimmed by 3 bases and J by 4 bases, 9 bases remained unmatched. In DNA form, the CDR3 reads TGTGCCAGCAGCTTTAGGGGTAGCGGGACCCCAGATACGCAGTATTTT. It is translated as CASSFRGSGTPDTQYF.

The chain uses TRBV9 and TRBJ1-3; D unresolved. The V gene's germline CDR1 is SGDLS and CDR2 YYNGEE. Trimming stripped 4 bases from V and 0 bases from J, with 20 bases between. This CDR3 has 18 amino acids. This CDR3 is CASSPFGPGTISGNTIYF. The CDR3 bases are TGTGCCAGCAGCCCATTTGGCCCAGGTACGATCTCTGGAAACACCATATATTTT.

The chain employs TRBV28 and TRBJ1-2; 9 positions agree with TRBD1. There are 14 residues in the CDR3. Germline assignment: CDR1 MDHEN and CDR2 SYDVKM. Trimming took 6 bases from V and 8 from J; bases not matched to a gene: 10. Here the CDR3 reads CASSRAGQGSGYTF. The CDR3 DNA reads TGTGCCAGCAGCAGAGCGGGACAGGGCTCCGGCTACACCTTC.

The chain uses TRBV19 and TRBJ2-2; TRBD2 matches at 7 bases. Germline assignment: CDR1 LNHDA and CDR2 SQIVND (reference sequence). The CDR3 loop spans 17 amino acids. V was pared by 11 bases and J by 3 bases, with 18 bases of the junction left unmatched. As DNA, the CDR3 is TGTGCCGCATCCCAAGGGGTGGGAGGGGCACACACCGGGGAGCTGTTTTTT. It is translated as CAASQGVGGAHTGELFF.

In DNA, the CDR3 is TGTGCCATCAGGCCCGGGACAGGGAGCACTGAAGCTTTCTTT. As protein: CAIRPGTGSTEAFF. The chain recombines TRBV10-3 with TRBJ1-1, with 9 bases fitting TRBD1. Germline-derived CDR1 and CDR2 are ENHRY and SYGVKD. The CDR3 runs to 14 residues. J was trimmed by 4 bases and V by 6 bases; bases with no gene match: 6.

The chain recombines TRBV21-1 with TRBJ1-4; TRBD1 is the table's D call, not checked against the DNA. TRBV21-1 represents a pseudogene. The CDR3 spans 18 residues. CDR3 loop: CASSKSQGRGLSNEKLFF. The CDR3 DNA sequence: TGTGCCAGCAGCAAGTCTCAGGGCAGGGGGCTTAGTAATGAAAAACTGTTTTTT.

The chain is built from TRBV4-1 and TRBJ2-7; D is perhaps TRBD2 (6 bases). The V end lost 3 bases, the J end lost 3 bases, and 12 bases lay between the germline ends. The CDR3 runs 14 residues. Germline loops: CDR1 MGHRA, CDR2 YSYEKL. The CDR3 DNA is TGCGCCAGCAGCCACCTGACTAGGCGCTACGAGCAGTACTTC. Translating it yields CASSHLTRRYEQYF.

The genes are TRBV15 and TRBJ2-6; D uncertain. Looked up from germline, CDR1 is LNHNV and CDR2 is YYDKDF (reference sequence). Between the trimmed V and J ends, which lost 1 base and 0 bases, there was a span of 7 bases. There are 16 residues in the CDR3. CDR3 loop: CATSRAAGSGANVLTF. The CDR3 nucleotides are TGTGCCACCAGCAGAGCTGCAGGCTCTGGGGCCAACGTCCTGACTTTC.

This rearrangement joins TRBV5-1 to TRBJ1-3; tentatively, D is TRBD1 (5 bases). V gave up 1 base and J gave up 0 bases, with 11 bases separating them. Per the germline V gene, CDR1 is SGHRS and CDR2 is YFSETQ. The CDR3 runs 16 residues. The CDR3 nucleotides are TGCGCCAGCAGCTTGAGCCAGGGTAGCTCTGGAAACACCATATATTTT. It yields the protein CASSLSQGSSGNTIYF.

The rearrangement uses TRBV4-2 and TRBJ2-4, with TRBD1 matching over 10 bases. This CDR3 is 16 amino acids long. Trimming cost V 0 bases and J 9 bases; bases outside gene matches: 8. Germline-derived CDR1 and CDR2 are LGHNA and YNFKEQ. Here the CDR3 DNA reads TGTGCCAGCAGCCAAGATAGGGGACAGGGGTTGAGCATTCAGTACTTC. Translating it yields CASSQDRGQGLSIQYF.

This clone was counted a few times. The rearrangement uses TRBV2 and TRBJ1-1, with D unresolved. V shed 1 base and J shed 1 base, with 7 bases lying between them. Germline V gene data show CDR1 as SNHLY and CDR2 as FYNNEI. The CDR3 sequence is 14 residues long. The CDR3 coding sequence is TGTGCCAGCAGTGAAGATGAGGCGAACACTGAAGCTTTCTTT. It yields the protein CASSEDEANTEAFF. The whole variable domain, filled in from reference TRBV2 and TRBJ1-1, reads EPEVTQTPSHQVTQMGQEVILRCVPISNHLYFYWYRQILGQKVEFLVSFYNNEISEKSEIFDDQFSVERPDGSNFTLKIRSTKLEDSAMYFCASSEDEANTEAFFGQGTRLTVV.

There are a few counts of this clone. The rearrangement links TRBV11-3 to TRBJ2-1, with 8 nucleotides matching TRBD1. Germline V gene lookup returns CDR1 SGHNT and CDR2 YENEEA. V was pared by 5 bases and J by 6 bases, with 9 bases of the junction left unmatched. The CDR3 extends over 15 amino acids. The CDR3 is CASSPRTGNSNEQFF. CDR3 bases: TGTGCCAGCAGCCCGCGGACAGGGAATAGCAATGAGCAGTTCTTC.

This clone was picked up a small number of times. J is TRBJ1-5 and V is TRBV7-9; weak D call: TRBD1 (5 bases). Germline V gene lookup returns CDR1 SEHNR and CDR2 FQNEAQ (reference sequence). V lost 5 bases, J lost 3 bases, and 14 bases lay in between. CDR3 length equals 15 residues. This CDR3 reads CASSLDRSYNQPQHF. CDR3 nucleotide sequence: TGTGCCAGCAGCCTCGACAGAAGCTACAATCAGCCCCAGCATTTT.

The chain carries TRBV18 and TRBJ2-1, with 7 bases identical to TRBD2. CDR1 is KGHSH and CDR2 is LQKENI in the germline V gene. The CDR3 length is 15 residues. J gave up 9 bases and V 1 base, and 9 bases lay outside the gene matches. CDR3 nucleotides: TGTGCCAGCTCACCACGGGGCGGGAGAGGTTCTGAGCAGTTCTTC. This encodes CASSPRGGRGSEQFF.

V is TRBV27 and J is TRBJ2-3; 7 positions match TRBD1. Per germline, CDR1 MNHEY and CDR2 SMNVEV (reference sequence). J lost 0 bases, V lost 10 bases, and 7 bases had no gene match. CDR3 length: 14 amino acids. CDR3 DNA: TGTGCCACCAGACAGGGTCGGAGCACAGATACGCAGTATTTT. Amino acids: CATRQGRSTDTQYF.

V and J are TRBV5-1 and TRBJ1-1; 9 bases line up with TRBD1. V shed 3 bases, J shed 2 bases, and the junction held 8 bases outside the gene matches. The CDR3 is 16 amino acids. The germline gives CDR1 SGHRS, CDR2 YFSETQ. DNA for the CDR3: TGCGCCAGCAGCTGGGAACTCACAGGGGGCAACACTGAAGCTTTCTTT. It specifies CASSWELTGGNTEAFF.

The rearrangement links TRBV5-4 to TRBJ1-1; D not resolved. Germline CDR1 SGHNT, CDR2 YYREEE (reference sequence). With 5 bases removed from V and 1 base from J, the gap between germline ends came to 9 bases. The CDR3 covers 13 residues. CDR3 loop: CASSLLGNTEAFF. CDR3 DNA sequence: TGTGCCAGCAGTCTCCTAGGGAACACTGAAGCTTTCTTT.

The rearrangement links TRBV18 to TRBJ2-3; no clear D gene. This CDR3 has 15 residues. Germline CDR1 reads KGHSH; CDR2 reads LQKENI. V was trimmed by 2 bases and J by 0 bases, leaving 9 bases between them. CDR3 nucleotide sequence: TGTGCCAGCTCACCATTTACTGAGAGCACAGATACGCAGTATTTT. This codes for CASSPFTESTDTQYF.

This sequence joins TRBV2 and TRBJ1-5; D is ambiguous. This CDR3 is built from 14 residues. V lost 8 bases, J lost 3 bases, and 14 bases lay in between. Germline V gives CDR1 SNHLY, CDR2 FYNNEI. This CDR3 reads CASQDLEVNQPQHF. In nucleotides, the CDR3 is TGTGCCAGCCAGGACTTGGAAGTCAATCAGCCCCAGCATTTT.

This clone turned up a few times. The CDR3 region has the DNA TGTGCCAGCAGTGGGATAGCGGGGGGCGCAGATACGCAGTATTTT. Its translation is CASSGIAGGADTQYF. The genes are TRBV6-4 and TRBJ2-3; 10 bases agree with TRBD2. Per germline, CDR1 MRHNA and CDR2 SNTAGT. There are 15 residues in the CDR3. V dropped 4 bases and J dropped 4; count of bases not matched to a gene: 5.

The table lists this clone with a few counts. The genes are TRBV2 and TRBJ1-2, with TRBD1 as a possible D gene (5 bases). This CDR3 spans 14 amino acids. CDR1 and CDR2 (germline): SNHLY, FYNNEI. The V and J ends lost 6 bases and 4 bases respectively, with 15 bases between them. CDR3 protein: CASRTQGFGYGYTF. The CDR3 DNA reads as TGTGCCAGCAGGACGCAGGGTTTCGGCTATGGCTACACCTTC. The full variable domain, completed using reference TRBV2 and TRBJ1-2, is EPEVTQTPSHQVTQMGQEVILRCVPISNHLYFYWYRQILGQKVEFLVSFYNNEISEKSEIFDDQFSVERPDGSNFTLKIRSTKLEDSAMYFCASRTQGFGYGYTFGSGTRLTVV.

The CDR3 DNA sequence: TGTGCCAGCAGCCACCACAGGGATTCCAATCAGCCCCAGCATTTT. This codes for CASSHHRDSNQPQHF. The rearrangement links TRBV4-2 to TRBJ1-5; perhaps TRBD1 as D (6 bases). Germline CDR1 LGHNA, CDR2 YNFKEQ. The ends were cut back, 3 bases at V and 3 bases at J, with 12 bases in the middle. This CDR3 contains 15 residues.

The count of this clone is one. This rearrangement joins TRBV6-5 to TRBJ1-6; 7 nucleotides match TRBD1. CDR1 is MNHEY and CDR2 is SVGAGI in the germline V gene. The CDR3 extends over 15 amino acids. V was clipped by 6 bases and J by 7 bases; unmatched bases: 9. CDR3 in amino acids: CASSRQGVENSPLHF. DNA of the CDR3: TGTGCCAGCAGCAGACAGGGAGTGGAAAATTCACCCCTCCACTTT.

The rearrangement joins TRBV7-9 to TRBJ2-1, with D perhaps matching TRBD2 (6 bases). The V gene lost 6 bases and the J gene lost 4 bases, with 10 bases spanning the gap. The CDR3 is 13 residues long. CDR1 SEHNR and CDR2 FQNEAQ come from the germline V gene (reference sequence). The CDR3 protein is CASRGGDYNEQFF. CDR3 DNA: TGTGCCAGCAGGGGCGGGGATTACAATGAGCAGTTCTTC.